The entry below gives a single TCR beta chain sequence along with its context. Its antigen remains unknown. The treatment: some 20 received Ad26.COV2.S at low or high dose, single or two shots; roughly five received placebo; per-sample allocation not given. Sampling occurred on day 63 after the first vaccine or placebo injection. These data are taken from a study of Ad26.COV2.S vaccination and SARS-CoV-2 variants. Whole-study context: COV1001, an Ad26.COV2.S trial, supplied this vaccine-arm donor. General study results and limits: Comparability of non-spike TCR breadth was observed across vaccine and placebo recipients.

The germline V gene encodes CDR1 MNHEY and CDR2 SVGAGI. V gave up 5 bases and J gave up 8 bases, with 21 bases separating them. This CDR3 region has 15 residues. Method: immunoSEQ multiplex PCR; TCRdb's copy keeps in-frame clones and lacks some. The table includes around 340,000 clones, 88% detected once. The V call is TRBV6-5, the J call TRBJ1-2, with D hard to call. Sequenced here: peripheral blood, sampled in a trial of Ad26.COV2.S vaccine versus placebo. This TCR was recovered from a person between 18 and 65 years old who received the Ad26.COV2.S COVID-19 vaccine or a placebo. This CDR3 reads CASSPTLTSPHGYTF. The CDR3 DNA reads TGTGCCAGCAGTCCTACCCTGACCAGCCCCCACGGCTACACCTTC.